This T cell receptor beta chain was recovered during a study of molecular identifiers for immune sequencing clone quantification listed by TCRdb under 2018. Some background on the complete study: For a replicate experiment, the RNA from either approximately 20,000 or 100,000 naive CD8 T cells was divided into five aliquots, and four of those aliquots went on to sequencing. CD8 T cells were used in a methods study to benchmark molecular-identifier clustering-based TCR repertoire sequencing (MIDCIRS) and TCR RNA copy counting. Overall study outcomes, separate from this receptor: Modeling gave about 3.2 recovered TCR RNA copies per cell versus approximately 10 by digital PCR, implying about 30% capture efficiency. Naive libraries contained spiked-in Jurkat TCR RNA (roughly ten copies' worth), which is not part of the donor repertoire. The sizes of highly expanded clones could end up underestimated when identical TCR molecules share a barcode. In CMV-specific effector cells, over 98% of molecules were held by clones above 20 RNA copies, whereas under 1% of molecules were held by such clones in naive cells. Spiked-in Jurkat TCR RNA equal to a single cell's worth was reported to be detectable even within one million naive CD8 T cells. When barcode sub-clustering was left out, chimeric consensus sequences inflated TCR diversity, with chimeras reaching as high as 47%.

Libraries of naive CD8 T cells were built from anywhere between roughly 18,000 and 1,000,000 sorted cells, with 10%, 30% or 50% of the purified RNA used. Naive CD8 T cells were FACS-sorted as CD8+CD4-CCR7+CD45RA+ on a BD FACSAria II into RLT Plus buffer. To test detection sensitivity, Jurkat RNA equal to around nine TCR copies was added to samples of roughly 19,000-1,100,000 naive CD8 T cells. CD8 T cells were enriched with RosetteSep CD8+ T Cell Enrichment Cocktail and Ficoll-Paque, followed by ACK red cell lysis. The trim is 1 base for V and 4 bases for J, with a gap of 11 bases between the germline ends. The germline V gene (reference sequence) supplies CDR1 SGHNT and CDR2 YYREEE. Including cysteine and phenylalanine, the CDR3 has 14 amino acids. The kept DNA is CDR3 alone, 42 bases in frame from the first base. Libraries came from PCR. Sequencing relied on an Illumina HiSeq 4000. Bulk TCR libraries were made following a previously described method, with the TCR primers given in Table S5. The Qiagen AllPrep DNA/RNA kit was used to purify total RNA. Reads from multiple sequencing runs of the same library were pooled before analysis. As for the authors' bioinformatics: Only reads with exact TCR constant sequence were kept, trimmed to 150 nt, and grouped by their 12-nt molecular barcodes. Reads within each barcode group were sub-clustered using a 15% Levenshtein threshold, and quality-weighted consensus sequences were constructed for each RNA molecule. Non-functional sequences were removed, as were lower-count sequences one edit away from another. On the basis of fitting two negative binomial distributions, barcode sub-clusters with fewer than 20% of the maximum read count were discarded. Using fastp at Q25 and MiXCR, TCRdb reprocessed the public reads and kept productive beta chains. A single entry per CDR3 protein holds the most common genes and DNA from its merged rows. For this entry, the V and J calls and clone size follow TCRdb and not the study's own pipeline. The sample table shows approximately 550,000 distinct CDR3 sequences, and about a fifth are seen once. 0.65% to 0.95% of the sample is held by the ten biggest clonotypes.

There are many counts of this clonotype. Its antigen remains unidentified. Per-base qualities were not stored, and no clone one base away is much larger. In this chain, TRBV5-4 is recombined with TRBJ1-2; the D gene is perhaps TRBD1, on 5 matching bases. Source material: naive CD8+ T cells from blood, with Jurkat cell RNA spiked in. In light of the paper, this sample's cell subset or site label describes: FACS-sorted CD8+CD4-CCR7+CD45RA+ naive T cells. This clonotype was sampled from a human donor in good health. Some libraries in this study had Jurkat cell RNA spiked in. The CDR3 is CASSLQGSAYGYTF. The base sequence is TGTGCCAGCAGCTTGCAGGGATCGGCCTATGGCTACACCTTC.